One TCR beta chain is described in this entry. The data derive from a study of cytomegalovirus exposure and HLA in healthy donors. Study information: The study placed 80% to 90% of its approximately 360 genotyped donors in the Caucasian-associated ancestry cluster.

13 Jbeta primers and 60 Vbeta primers were used for the PCR. Data came from immunoSEQ multiplex PCR; TCRdb stores just in-frame clones and leaves some out. The sample lists 65,000 to 95,000 clones; around 75% were seen once. The CDR3 spans 14 residues. V dropped 8 bases and J dropped 0 bases, with 14 bases sitting between them. Germline-derived CDR1 and CDR2 are MGHDK and SYGVNS. The clonotype was recovered from an older man in good health and CMV-seronegative. The specimen sequenced was PBMCs. V and J are TRBV25-1 and TRBJ2-7; tentatively, D is TRBD2 (6 bases). In DNA form, the CDR3 reads TGTGCCAGCGGGTGGGACGGGAGCTCCTACGAGCAGTACTTC. Translating it yields CASGWDGSSYEQYF.